The clone carrying this T cell receptor (beta chain) was seen once. This record belongs to a study of T cell responses to AZD1222 COVID-19 vaccine. TCRdb's table, derived via immunoSEQ multiplex PCR, lists solely in-frame clones and lacks some. The sample has about 150,000 clones; around 90% are singletons. Germline CDR1 and CDR2: KGHDR and SFDVKD. With V trimmed by 4 bases and J by 4 bases, 5 bases remained unmatched. There are 15 residues in the CDR3. The chain carries TRBV24-1 and TRBJ2-5; 10 nucleotides match TRBD1. The sequence derives from an adult who received the AZD1222 COVID-19 vaccine. The source was peripheral blood, collected 28 days after the second AZD1222 dose. CDR3 region: CATSDPGQGSETQYF. The CDR3 nucleotides read TGTGCCACCAGTGACCCGGGACAGGGGTCAGAGACCCAGTACTTC.